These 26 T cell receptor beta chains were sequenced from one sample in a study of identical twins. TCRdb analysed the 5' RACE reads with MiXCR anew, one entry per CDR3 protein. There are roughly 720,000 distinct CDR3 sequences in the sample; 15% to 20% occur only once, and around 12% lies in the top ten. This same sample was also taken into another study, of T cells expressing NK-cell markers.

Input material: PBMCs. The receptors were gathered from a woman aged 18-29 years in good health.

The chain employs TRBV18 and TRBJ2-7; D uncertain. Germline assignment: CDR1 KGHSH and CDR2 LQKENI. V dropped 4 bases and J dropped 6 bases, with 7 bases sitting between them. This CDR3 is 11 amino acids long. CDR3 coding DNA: TGTGCCAGCTCACAAAACTTCGAGCAGTACTTC. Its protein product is CASSQNFEQYF.

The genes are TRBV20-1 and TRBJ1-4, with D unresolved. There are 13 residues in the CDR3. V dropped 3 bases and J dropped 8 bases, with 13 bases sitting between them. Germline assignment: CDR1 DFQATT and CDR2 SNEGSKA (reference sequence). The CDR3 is CSASAPGSEKLFF. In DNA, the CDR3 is TGCAGTGCTAGTGCGCCGGGGAGCGAAAAACTGTTTTTT.

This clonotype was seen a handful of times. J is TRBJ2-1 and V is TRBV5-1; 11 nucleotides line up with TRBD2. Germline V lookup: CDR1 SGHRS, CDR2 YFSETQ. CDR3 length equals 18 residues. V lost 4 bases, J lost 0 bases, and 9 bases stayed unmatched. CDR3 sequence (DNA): TGCGCCAGCAGCATGGGGACTAGCGGATTCCCCTCCTACAATGAGCAGTTCTTC. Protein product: CASSMGTSGFPSYNEQFF.

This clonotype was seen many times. In nucleotides, the CDR3 is TGTGCCAGCAGCTTCGACGGATACAATGAGCAGTTCTTC. It specifies CASSFDGYNEQFF. This rearrangement joins TRBV7-2 to TRBJ2-1, with unresolved D. Germline loops: CDR1 SGHTA, CDR2 FQGNSA. Trimming left V 3 bases short and J 4 bases short, with 7 bases between. The length of the CDR3 is 13 residues.

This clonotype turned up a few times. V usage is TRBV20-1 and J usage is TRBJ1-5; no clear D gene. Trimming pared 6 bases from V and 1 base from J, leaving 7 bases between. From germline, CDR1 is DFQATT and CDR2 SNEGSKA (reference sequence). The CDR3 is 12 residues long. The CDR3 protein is CSASKSNQPQHF. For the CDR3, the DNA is TGCAGTGCCAGCAAGAGCAATCAGCCCCAGCATTTT.

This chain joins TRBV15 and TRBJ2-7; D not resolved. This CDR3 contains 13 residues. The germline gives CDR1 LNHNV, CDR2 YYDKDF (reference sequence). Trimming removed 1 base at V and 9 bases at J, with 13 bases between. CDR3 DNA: TGTGCCACCAGCAGAGCCTACGTTGCGGCGCAGTACTTC. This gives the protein CATSRAYVAAQYF. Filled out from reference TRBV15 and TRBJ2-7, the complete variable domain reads DAMVIQNPRYQVTQFGKPVTLSCSQTLNHNVMYWYQQKSSQAPKLLFHYYDKDFNNEADTPDNFQSRRPNTSFCFLDIRSPGLGDTAMYLCATSRAYVAAQYFGPGTRLTVT.

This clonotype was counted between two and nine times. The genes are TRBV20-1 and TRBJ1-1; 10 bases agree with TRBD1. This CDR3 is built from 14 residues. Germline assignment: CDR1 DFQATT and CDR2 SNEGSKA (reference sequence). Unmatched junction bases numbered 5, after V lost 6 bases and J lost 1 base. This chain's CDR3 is CSARQGAGNTEAFF. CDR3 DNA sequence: TGCAGTGCGAGACAGGGGGCTGGGAACACTGAAGCTTTCTTT.

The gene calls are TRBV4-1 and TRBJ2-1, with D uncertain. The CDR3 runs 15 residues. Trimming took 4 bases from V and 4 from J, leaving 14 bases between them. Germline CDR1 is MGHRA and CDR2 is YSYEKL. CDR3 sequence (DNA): TGCGCCAGCAGCCCCGACCCCTCGAGGTACAATGAGCAGTTCTTC. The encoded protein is CASSPDPSRYNEQFF.

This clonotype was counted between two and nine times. CDR3 bases: TGCAGTGCTCCGCGGCCGGACTCCTACAATGAGCAGTTCTTC. Amino acids: CSAPRPDSYNEQFF. This chain uses TRBV20-1 with TRBJ2-1, with unresolved D. The CDR3 runs 14 residues. The V end lost 5 bases, the J end lost 0 bases, and 11 bases lay between the germline ends. The germline gives CDR1 DFQATT, CDR2 SNEGSKA (reference sequence).

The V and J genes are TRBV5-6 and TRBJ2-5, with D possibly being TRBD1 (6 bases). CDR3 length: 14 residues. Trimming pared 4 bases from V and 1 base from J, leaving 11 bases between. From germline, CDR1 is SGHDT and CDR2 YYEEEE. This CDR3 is CASSLRTVQETQYF. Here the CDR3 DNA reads TGTGCCAGCAGCCTACGGACAGTCCAAGAGACCCAGTACTTC.

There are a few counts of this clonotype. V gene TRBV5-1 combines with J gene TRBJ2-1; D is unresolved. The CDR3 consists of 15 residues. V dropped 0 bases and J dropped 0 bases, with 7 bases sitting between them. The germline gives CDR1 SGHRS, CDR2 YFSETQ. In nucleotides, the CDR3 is TGCGCCAGCAGCTTGGAACGAAACTCCTACAATGAGCAGTTCTTC. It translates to CASSLERNSYNEQFF.

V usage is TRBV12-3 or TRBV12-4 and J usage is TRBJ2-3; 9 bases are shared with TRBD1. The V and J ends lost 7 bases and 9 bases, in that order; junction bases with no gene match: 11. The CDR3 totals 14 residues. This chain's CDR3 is CASTLGTGRGTQYF. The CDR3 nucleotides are TGTGCCAGCACCCTGGGGACAGGGCGAGGCACGCAGTATTTT.

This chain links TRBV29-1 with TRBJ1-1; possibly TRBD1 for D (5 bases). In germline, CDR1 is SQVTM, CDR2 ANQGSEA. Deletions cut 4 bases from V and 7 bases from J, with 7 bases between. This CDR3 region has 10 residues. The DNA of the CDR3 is TGCAGCGTTGGGACACGTGAAGCTTTCTTT. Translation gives CSVGTREAFF. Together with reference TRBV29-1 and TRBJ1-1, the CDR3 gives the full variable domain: SAVISQKPSRDICQRGTSLTIQCQVDSQVTMMFWYRQQPGQSLTLIATANQGSEATYESGFVIDKFPISRPNLTFSTLTVSNMSPEDSSIYLCSVGTREAFFGQGTRLTVV.

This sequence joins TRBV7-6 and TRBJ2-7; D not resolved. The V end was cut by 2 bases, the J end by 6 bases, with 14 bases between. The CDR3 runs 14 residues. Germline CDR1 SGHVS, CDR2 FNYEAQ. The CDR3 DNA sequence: TGTGCCAGCAGCTTAATGATAACCCAAGGCGAGCAGTACTTC. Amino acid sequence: CASSLMITQGEQYF.

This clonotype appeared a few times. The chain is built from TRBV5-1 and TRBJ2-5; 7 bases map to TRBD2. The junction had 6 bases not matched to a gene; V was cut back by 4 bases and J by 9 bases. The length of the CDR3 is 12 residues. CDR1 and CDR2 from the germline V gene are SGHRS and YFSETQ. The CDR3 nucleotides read TGCGCCAGCAGCCAGGAAGGACTAGCCCAGTACTTC. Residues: CASSQEGLAQYF.

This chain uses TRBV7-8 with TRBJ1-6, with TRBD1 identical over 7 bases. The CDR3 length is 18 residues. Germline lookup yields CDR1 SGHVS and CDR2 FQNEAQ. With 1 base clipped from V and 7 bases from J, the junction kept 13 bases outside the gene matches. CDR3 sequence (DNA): TGTGCCAGCAGCTTAGTGCGGTTGGTCGGACAGGAAAATTCACCCCTCCACTTT. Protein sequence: CASSLVRLVGQENSPLHF. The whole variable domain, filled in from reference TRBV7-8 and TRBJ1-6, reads GAGVSQSPRYKVAKRGQDVALRCDPISGHVSLFWYQQALGQGPEFLTYFQNEAQLDKSGLPSDRFFAERPEGSVSTLKIQRTQQEDSAVYLCASSLVRLVGQENSPLHFGNGTRLTVT.

CDR3 sequence: CSARVQGQETQYF. The CDR3 DNA is TGCAGTGCTAGAGTTCAGGGTCAAGAGACCCAGTACTTC. V is TRBV20-1 and J is TRBJ2-5; weak D call: TRBD1 (5 bases). Trimming cost V 1 base and J 2 bases, with 8 bases left between them. Germline loops: CDR1 DFQATT, CDR2 SNEGSKA (reference sequence). This CDR3 comprises 13 residues.

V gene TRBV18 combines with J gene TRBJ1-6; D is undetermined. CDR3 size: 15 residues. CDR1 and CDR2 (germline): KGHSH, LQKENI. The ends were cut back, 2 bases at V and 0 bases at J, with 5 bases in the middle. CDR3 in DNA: TGTGCCAGCTCACCAGATCTCTCCTATAATTCACCCCTCCACTTT. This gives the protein CASSPDLSYNSPLHF.

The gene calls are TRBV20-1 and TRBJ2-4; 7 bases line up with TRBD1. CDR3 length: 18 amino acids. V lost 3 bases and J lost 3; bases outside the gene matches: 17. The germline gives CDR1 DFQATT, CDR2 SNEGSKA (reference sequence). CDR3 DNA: TGCAGTGCTAGGAGGGGGACAGTGGGGACCCTCTACAAAAACATTCAGTACTTC. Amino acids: CSARRGTVGTLYKNIQYF.

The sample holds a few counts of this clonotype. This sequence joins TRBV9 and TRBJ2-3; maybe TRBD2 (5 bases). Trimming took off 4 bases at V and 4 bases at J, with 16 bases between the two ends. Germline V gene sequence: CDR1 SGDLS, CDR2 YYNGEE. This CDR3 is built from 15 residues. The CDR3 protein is CASSLPGSRADTQYF. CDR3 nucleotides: TGTGCCAGCAGCTTGCCGGGCTCGCGGGCAGATACGCAGTATTTT.

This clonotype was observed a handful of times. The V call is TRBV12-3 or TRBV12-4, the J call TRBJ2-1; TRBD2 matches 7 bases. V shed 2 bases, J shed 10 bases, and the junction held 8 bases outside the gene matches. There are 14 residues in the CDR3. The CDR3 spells CASSLWGGVWEQFF. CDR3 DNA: TGTGCCAGCAGTTTATGGGGGGGAGTTTGGGAGCAGTTCTTC.

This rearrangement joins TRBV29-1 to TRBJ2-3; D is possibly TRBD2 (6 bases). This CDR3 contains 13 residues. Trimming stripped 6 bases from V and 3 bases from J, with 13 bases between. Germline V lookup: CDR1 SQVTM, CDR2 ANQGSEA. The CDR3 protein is CSVRGRETDTQYF. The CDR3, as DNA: TGCAGCGTGCGGGGCAGGGAGACAGATACGCAGTATTTT.

In DNA form, the CDR3 reads TGTGCCAGCAGTGAAGTGGTGGGGGTCTCTGGAAACACCATATATTTT. This gives the protein CASSEVVGVSGNTIYF. The chain joins TRBV2 to TRBJ1-3, with D possibly being TRBD1 (5 bases). Trimming took 1 base from V and 0 from J, leaving 10 bases between them. The CDR3 covers 16 residues. The germline V gene encodes CDR1 SNHLY and CDR2 FYNNEI. The entire variable domain, with the rest obtained from reference TRBV2 and TRBJ1-3, is as follows: EPEVTQTPSHQVTQMGQEVILRCVPISNHLYFYWYRQILGQKVEFLVSFYNNEISEKSEIFDDQFSVERPDGSNFTLKIRSTKLEDSAMYFCASSEVVGVSGNTIYFGEGSWLTVV.

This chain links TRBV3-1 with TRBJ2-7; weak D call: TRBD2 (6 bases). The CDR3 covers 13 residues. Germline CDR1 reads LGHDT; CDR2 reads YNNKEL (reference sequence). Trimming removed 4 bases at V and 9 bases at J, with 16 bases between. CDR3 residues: CASSLTGGNVQYF. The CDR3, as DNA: TGTGCCAGCAGCCTCACCGGGGGAAACGTGCAGTACTTC.

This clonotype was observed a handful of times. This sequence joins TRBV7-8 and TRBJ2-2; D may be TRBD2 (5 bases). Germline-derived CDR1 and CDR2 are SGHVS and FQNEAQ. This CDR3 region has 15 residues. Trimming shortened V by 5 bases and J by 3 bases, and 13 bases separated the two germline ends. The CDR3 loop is CASSKQLVDTGELFF. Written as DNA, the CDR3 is TGTGCCAGCAGCAAACAACTAGTAGACACCGGGGAGCTGTTTTTT.

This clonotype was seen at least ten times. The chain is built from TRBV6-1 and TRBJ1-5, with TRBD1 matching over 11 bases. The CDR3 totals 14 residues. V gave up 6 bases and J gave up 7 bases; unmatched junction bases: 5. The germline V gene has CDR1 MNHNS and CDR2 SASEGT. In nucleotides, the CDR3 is TGTGCCAGCAGCCCTCGGACAGGGGGCCAGCCCCAGCATTTT. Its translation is CASSPRTGGQPQHF.